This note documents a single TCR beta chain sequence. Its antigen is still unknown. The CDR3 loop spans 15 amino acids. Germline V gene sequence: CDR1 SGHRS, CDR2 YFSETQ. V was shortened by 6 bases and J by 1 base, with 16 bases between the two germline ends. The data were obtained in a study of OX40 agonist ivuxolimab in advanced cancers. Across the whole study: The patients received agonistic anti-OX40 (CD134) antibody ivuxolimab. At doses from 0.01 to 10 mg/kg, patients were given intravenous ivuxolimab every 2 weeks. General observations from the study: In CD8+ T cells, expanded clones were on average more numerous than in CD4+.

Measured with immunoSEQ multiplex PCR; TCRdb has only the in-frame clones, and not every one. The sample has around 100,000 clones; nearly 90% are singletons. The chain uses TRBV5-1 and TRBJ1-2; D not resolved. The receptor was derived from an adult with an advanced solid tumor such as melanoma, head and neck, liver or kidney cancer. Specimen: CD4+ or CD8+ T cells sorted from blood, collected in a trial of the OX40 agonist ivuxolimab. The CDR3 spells CASKPDGSFNYGYTF. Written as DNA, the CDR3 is TGCGCCAGCAAGCCGGACGGATCTTTTAACTATGGCTACACCTTC. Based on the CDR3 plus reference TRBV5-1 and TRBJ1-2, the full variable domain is KAGVTQTPRYLIKTRGQQVTLSCSPISGHRSVSWYQQTPGQGLQFLFEYFSETQRNKGNFPGRFSGRQFSNSRSEMNVSTLELGDSALYLCASKPDGSFNYGYTFGSGTRLTVV.